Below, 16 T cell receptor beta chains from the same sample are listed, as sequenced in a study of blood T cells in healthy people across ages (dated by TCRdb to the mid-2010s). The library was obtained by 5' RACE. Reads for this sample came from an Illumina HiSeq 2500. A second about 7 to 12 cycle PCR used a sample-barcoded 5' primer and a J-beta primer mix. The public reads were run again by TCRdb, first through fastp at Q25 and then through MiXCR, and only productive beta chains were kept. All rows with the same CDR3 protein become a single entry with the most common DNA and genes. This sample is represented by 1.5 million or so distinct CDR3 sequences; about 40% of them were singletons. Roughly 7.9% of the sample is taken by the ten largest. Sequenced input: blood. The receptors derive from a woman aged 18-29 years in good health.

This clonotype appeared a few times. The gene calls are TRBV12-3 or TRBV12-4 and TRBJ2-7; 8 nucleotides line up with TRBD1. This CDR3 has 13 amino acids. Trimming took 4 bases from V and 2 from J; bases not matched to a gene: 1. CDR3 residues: CASSWDRTYEQYF. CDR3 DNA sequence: TGTGCCAGCAGTTGGGACAGGACCTACGAGCAGTACTTC.

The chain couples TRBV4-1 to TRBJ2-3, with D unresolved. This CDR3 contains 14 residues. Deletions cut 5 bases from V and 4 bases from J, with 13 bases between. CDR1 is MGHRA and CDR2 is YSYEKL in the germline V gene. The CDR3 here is CASSIPHSADTQYF. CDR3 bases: TGCGCCAGCAGCATCCCGCACAGCGCAGATACGCAGTATTTT.

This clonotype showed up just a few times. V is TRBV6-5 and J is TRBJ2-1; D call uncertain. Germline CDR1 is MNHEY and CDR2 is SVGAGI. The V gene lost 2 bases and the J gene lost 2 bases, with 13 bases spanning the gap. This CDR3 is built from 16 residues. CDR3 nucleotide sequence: TGTGCCAGCAGTTACGCCGCCAACCCAACCTACAATGAGCAGTTCTTC. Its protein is CASSYAANPTYNEQFF.

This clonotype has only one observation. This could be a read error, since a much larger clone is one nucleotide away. For the CDR3, the DNA is TGCAGCGTTGAGTACACCCCTAGAGAGACCCAGTACTTC. Translating gives CSVEYTPRETQYF. The rearrangement joins TRBV29-1 to TRBJ2-5; the D is unclear. CDR3 length equals 13 residues. The germline V gene encodes CDR1 SQVTM and CDR2 ANQGSEA. V lost 3 bases and J lost 4, with 12 bases in between.

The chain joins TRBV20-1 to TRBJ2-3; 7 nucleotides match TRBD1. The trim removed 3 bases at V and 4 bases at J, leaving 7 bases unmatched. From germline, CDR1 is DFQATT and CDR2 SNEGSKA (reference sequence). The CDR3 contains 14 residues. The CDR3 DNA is TGCAGTGCTAGGCGAGGGCAGGGGGCAGATACGCAGTATTTT. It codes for CSARRGQGADTQYF.

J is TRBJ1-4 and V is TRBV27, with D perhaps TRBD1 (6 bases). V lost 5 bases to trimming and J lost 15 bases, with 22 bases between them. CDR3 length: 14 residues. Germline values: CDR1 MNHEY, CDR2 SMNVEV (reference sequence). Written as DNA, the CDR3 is TGTGCCAGCAGTCTCTCTGACGGGGGCTCCCCTTTGTTTTTT. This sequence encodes CASSLSDGGSPLFF.

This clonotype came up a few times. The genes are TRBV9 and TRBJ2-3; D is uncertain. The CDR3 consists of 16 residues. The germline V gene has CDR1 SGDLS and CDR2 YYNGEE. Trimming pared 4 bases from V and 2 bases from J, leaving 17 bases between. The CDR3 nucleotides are TGTGCCAGCAGCCCCCCTGGCTTTTGGGACACAGATACGCAGTATTTT. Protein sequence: CASSPPGFWDTDTQYF.

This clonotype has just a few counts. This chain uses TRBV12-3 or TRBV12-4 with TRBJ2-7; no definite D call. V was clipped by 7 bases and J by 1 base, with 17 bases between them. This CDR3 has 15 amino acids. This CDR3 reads CASTIDRSLSYEQYF. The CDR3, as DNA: TGTGCCAGCACCATTGACCGCTCCCTATCCTACGAGCAGTACTTC.

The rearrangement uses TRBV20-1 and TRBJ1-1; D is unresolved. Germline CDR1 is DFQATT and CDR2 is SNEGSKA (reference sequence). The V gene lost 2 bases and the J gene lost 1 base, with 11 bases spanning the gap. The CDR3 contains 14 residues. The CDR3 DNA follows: TGCAGTGCTAGAATCGGGCAGGCGAACACTGAAGCTTTCTTT. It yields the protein CSARIGQANTEAFF.

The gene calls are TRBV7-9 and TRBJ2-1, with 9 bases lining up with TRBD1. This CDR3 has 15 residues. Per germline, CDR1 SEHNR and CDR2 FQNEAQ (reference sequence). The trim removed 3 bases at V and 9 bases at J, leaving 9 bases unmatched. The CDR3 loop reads CASSFRQGQGVEQFF. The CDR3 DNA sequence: TGTGCCAGCAGCTTTCGTCAGGGACAGGGTGTTGAGCAGTTCTTC.

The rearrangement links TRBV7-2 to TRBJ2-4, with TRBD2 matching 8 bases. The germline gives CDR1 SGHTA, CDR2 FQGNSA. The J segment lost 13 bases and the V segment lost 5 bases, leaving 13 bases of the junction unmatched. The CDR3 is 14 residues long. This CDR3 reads CASSRTGGRTEQYF. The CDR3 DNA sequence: TGTGCCAGCAGCCGGACTGGCGGGAGGACTGAGCAGTACTTC. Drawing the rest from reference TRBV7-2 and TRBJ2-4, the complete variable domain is GAGVSQSPSNKVTEKGKDVELRCDPISGHTALYWYRQSLGQGLEFLIYFQGNSAPDKSGLPSDRFSAERTGGSVSTLTIQRTQQEDSAVYLCASSRTGGRTEQYFGAGTRLSVL.

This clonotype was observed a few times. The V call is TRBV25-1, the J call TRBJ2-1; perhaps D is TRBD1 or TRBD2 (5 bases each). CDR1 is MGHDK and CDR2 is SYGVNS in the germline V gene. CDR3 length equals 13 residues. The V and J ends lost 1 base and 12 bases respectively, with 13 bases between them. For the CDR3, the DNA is TGTGCCAGCAGTGAATTGTTCCAGAGGGGGCAGTTCTTC. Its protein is CASSELFQRGQFF.

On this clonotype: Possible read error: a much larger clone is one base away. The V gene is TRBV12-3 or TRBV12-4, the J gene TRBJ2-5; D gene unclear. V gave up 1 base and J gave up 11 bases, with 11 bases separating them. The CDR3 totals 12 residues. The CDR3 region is CASSLGGKGQYF. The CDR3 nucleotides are TGTGCCAGCAGTTTAGGGGGAAAGGGACAGTACTTC.

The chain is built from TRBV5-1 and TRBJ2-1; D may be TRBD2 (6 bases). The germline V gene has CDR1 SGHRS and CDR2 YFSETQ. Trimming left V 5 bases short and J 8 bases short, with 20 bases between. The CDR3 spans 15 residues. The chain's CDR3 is CASSSGTVPADEQFF. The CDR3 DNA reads TGCGCCAGCAGTTCCGGGACTGTGCCTGCCGATGAGCAGTTCTTC.

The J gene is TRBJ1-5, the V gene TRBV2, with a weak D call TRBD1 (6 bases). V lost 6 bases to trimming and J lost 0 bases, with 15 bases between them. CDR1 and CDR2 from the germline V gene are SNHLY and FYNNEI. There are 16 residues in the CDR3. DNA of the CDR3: TGTGCCAGCAGAGCGGGACACCGGTATAGCAATCAGCCCCAGCATTTT. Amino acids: CASRAGHRYSNQPQHF.

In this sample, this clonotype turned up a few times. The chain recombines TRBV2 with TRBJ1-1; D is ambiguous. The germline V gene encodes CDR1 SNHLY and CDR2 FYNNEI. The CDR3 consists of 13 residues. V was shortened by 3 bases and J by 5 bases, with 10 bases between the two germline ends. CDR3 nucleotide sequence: TGTGCCAGCAGTGACGAGGAAGGGACTGAAGCTTTCTTT. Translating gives CASSDEEGTEAFF.